A selection of T cell receptor beta chains follows, all from one sample in a study of T cell changes during pregnancy in multiple sclerosis. The data were produced by immunoSEQ multiplex PCR, yet TCRdb's version contains in-frame clones alone and is incomplete. The data contain roughly 15,000 clones, 84% of them singletons. This material consisted of CD8+ T cells from peripheral blood mononuclear cells, taken in the third trimester of pregnancy. All receptors derive from a female donor in good health, enrolled as a control in a pregnancy study. The CDR3 runs from the conserved cysteine through the conserved F or W. A D gene is named only where the DNA matches it firmly. Clone size, where shown, is once, few, many, or a class for clones that have expanded.

TRBJ2-1 TRBV7-9 TRBD2 NA CASSSATSGLNNEQFF TGTGCCAGCAGCTCCGCCACTAGCGGCCTTAACAATGAGCAGTTCTTC
TRBJ2-7 TRBV27 NA NA CASSPREAYEQYF TGTGCCAGCAGTCCCCGAGAAGCCTACGAGCAGTACTTC
TRBJ2-1 TRBV27 TRBD1 NA CASSAGQGQGQFF TGTGCCAGCAGTGCAGGACAGGGCCAAGGGCAGTTCTTC
TRBJ2-1 TRBV19 TRBD1 once CASSRDRERNEQFF TGTGCCAGTAGCCGGGACAGGGAAAGGAATGAGCAGTTCTTC
TRBJ1-1 TRBV6-6 NA NA CASSYSMGPNTEAFF TGTGCCAGCAGTTACTCGATGGGCCCGAACACTGAAGCTTTCTTT
TRBJ1-1 TRBV29-1 NA NA CSVEADKTEAFF TGCAGCGTTGAGGCAGATAAAACTGAAGCTTTCTTT
TRBJ2-1 TRBV15 NA NA CATSIVSSTEQFF TGTGCCACCAGCATCGTTAGTAGCACTGAGCAGTTCTTC
TRBJ2-1 TRBV4-1 NA NA CASSQEGSGVGNEQFF TGCGCCAGCAGCCAAGAAGGGAGCGGAGTAGGGAATGAGCAGTTCTTC
TRBJ2-1 TRBV29-1 TRBD2 once CSVAGLAGSNEQFF TGCAGCGTCGCCGGACTAGCGGGATCGAATGAGCAGTTCTTC
TRBJ1-1 TRBV29-1 NA NA CSVEGLFGYTGLPTEAFF TGCAGCGTTGAAGGTTTATTTGGTTATACAGGACTACCGACTGAAGCTTTCTTT
TRBJ2-5 TRBV7-6 TRBD1 NA CASSFWPGGQQETQYF TGTGCCAGCAGCTTTTGGCCAGGGGGCCAACAAGAGACCCAGTACTTC
TRBJ2-7 TRBV5-1 TRBD2 NA CASSLDAGGLYEQYF TGCGCCAGCAGCTTGGACGCGGGAGGGCTGTACGAGCAGTACTTC
TRBJ2-2 TRBV13 TRBD1 NA CASSSSGTGNTGELFF TGTGCCAGCAGCAGCTCCGGGACAGGGAACACCGGGGAGCTGTTTTTT
TRBJ1-5 TRBV30 NA NA CAWAGDSNQPQHF TGTGCCTGGGCGGGGGATAGCAATCAGCCCCAGCATTTT
TRBJ2-7 TRBV27 NA NA CASSLTPGPTSTYEQYF TGTGCCAGCAGTTTAACCCCAGGGCCAACGTCCACCTACGAGCAGTACTTC
TRBJ2-7 TRBV7-2 TRBD2 NA CASSTSGGAFNEQYF TGTGCCAGCAGCACTAGCGGGGGGGCTTTCAACGAGCAGTACTTC
TRBJ1-5 TRBV4-1 TRBD1 NA CASSDRDRDQPQHF TGCGCCAGCAGCGACCGGGACAGGGATCAGCCCCAGCATTTT
TRBJ2-3 TRBV4-3 NA NA CASSQAGKGTDTQYF TGCGCCAGCAGCCAGGCGGGTAAGGGAACAGATACGCAGTATTTT
TRBJ2-4 TRBV7-9 NA few CASSLPGLAKNIQYF TGTGCCAGCAGCTTACCAGGTCTAGCCAAAAACATTCAGTACTTC
TRBJ2-1 TRBV4-3 NA NA CASSQASLAGEQFF TGCGCCAGCAGCCAAGCGAGTCTAGCCGGTGAGCAGTTCTTC
TRBJ2-1 TRBV30 TRBD2 few CAWSRLAGANEQFF TGTGCCTGGAGTCGACTAGCGGGAGCCAATGAGCAGTTCTTC
TRBJ2-1 TRBV9 TRBD2 NA CASSEPLGLAGGPYNEQFF TGTGCCAGCAGCGAACCTCTAGGACTAGCGGGGGGTCCGTACAATGAGCAGTTCTTC
TRBJ2-1 TRBV29-1 NA NA CSVETRIDEQFF TGCAGCGTTGAAACTAGAATCGATGAGCAGTTCTTC
TRBJ2-7 TRBV5-1 NA NA CASSLAGRASDEQYF TGCGCCAGCAGCTTGGCCGGCAGGGCCTCCGACGAGCAGTACTTC
TRBJ2-7 TRBV7-9 TRBD1 NA CASSFPDRGYEQYF TGTGCCAGCAGCTTCCCCGACAGGGGTTACGAGCAGTACTTC
TRBJ2-2 TRBV5-6 NA NA CASSLTGILNTGELFF TGTGCCAGCAGCTTAACAGGGATACTTAACACCGGGGAGCTGTTTTTT
TRBJ1-2 TRBV6-1 NA NA CASSEFSTGSLYGYTF TGTGCCAGCAGTGAATTTAGTACAGGGTCGCTATATGGCTACACCTTC
TRBJ2-7 TRBV15 NA NA CATNEDRSSYEQYF TGTGCCACCAACGAAGACAGGAGCTCCTACGAGCAGTACTTC
TRBJ2-7 TRBV7-2 TRBD1 NA CASTPPTDRGPYEQYF TGTGCCAGCACCCCACCTACGGACAGGGGGCCCTACGAGCAGTACTTC
TRBJ1-1 TRBV2 NA NA CASSGDTEAFF TGTGCCAGCTCCGGGGACACTGAAGCTTTCTTT
TRBJ2-7 TRBV6-5 NA few CASSYSRQGEQYF TGTGCCAGCAGTTACTCGAGGCAGGGCGAGCAGTACTTC
TRBJ1-1 TRBV6-5 TRBD1 NA CASSYETGTNTEAFF TGTGCCAGCAGTTACGAGACAGGGACGAACACTGAAGCTTTCTTT
TRBJ2-3 TRBV5-6 TRBD1 NA CASSLGQGVGTDTQYF TGTGCCAGCAGCTTGGGGCAGGGGGTTGGCACAGATACGCAGTATTTT
TRBJ2-1 TRBV7-2 TRBD2 NA CASSRSGLAKTIF TGTGCCAGCAGCAGATCGGGACTAGCGAAGACCATCTTC
TRBJ2-7 TRBV7-9 TRBD1 few CASSPRTGLTYEQYF TGTGCCAGCAGCCCGCGGACAGGGCTGACCTACGAGCAGTACTTC
TRBJ2-1 TRBV13 TRBD2 once CASSSSGGLKQFF TGTGCCAGCAGCTCTAGCGGGGGGTTGAAGCAGTTCTTC
TRBJ1-4 TRBV7-9 NA NA CASSYSETTNEKLFF TGTGCCAGCAGCTATTCCGAGACAACTAATGAAAAACTGTTTTTT
TRBJ1-6 TRBV4-3 NA medium-sized CASSQDPAGAGNSPLHF TGCGCCAGCAGCCAAGATCCGGCAGGGGCGGGTAATTCACCCCTCCACTTT
TRBJ1-5 TRBV19 NA NA CASSIWDTSNQPQHF TGTGCCAGTAGTATCTGGGACACTAGCAATCAGCCCCAGCATTTT
TRBJ2-6 TRBV19 NA NA CASSPQDLGANVLTF TGTGCCAGTAGTCCACAGGACCTTGGGGCCAACGTCCTGACTTTC
TRBJ2-5 TRBV7-9 TRBD2 NA CASSLGTSGAQETQYF TGTGCCAGCAGCCTCGGGACTAGCGGGGCCCAAGAGACCCAGTACTTC
TRBJ1-3 TRBV19 NA NA CASTIDSNSGNTIYF TGTGCCAGTACCATTGACAGCAACTCTGGAAACACCATATATTTT